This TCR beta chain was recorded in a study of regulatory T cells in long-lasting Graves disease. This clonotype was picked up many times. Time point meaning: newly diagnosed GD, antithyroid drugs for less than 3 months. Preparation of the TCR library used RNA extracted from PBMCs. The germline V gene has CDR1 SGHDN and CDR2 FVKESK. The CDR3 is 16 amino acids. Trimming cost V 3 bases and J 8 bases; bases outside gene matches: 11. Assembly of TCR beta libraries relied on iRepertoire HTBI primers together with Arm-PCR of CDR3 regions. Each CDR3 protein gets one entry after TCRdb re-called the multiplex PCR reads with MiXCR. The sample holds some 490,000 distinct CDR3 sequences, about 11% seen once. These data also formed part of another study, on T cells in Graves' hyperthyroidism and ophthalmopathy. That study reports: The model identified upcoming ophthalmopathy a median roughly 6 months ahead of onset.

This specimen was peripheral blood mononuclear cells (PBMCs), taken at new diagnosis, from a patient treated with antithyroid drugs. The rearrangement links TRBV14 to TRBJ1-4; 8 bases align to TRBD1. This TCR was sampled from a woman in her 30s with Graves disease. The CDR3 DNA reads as TGTGCCAGCAGCCAGTGGCGGACAGGGCCAGGGGAAAAACTGTTTTTT. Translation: CASSQWRTGPGEKLFF.